The rows below give T cell receptor beta chains drawn from one sample of a study of identical twins. One entry per CDR3 protein, called by TCRdb with MiXCR from the 5' RACE reads. The table includes approximately 600,000 distinct CDR3 sequences, over 8.5% detected once. These data were also reused for a study on yellow fever vaccine responses in identical twins.

The sample taken for sequencing was PBMCs. Receptors were obtained from a woman aged 18 to 35 in good health. The CDR3 runs from the conserved cysteine through the conserved F or W. A D gene is named only where the DNA matches it firmly. Rows may omit the clone size; those that give it use once, few, many or a size class.

CDR3 length,V gene,D gene,J gene,clone size,CDR3 protein,CDR3 DNA
15,TRBV7-8,.,TRBJ2-6,few,CASSLILAGANVLTF,TGTGCCAGCAGCTTAATCCTTGCTGGGGCCAACGTCCTGACTTTC
16,TRBV11-2,.,TRBJ2-1,few,CASSPRVFQGGNEQFF,TGTGCCAGCAGCCCGAGGGTTTTTCAAGGGGGTAATGAGCAGTTCTTC
14,TRBV5-6,.,TRBJ2-7,.,CASSLTPPFYEQYF,TGTGCCAGCAGCCTCACGCCTCCCTTCTACGAGCAGTACTTC
14,TRBV2,TRBD2,TRBJ2-1,.,CASESGTLYNEQFF,TGTGCCAGCGAAAGCGGGACGCTCTACAATGAGCAGTTCTTC
14,TRBV10-1,TRBD1,TRBJ2-7,few,CASSTGTDYWEQYF,TGCGCCAGCAGCACCGGGACAGACTACTGGGAGCAGTACTTC
14,TRBV6-2/TRBV6-3,.,TRBJ1-5,.,CASSRGGGNQPQHF,TGTGCCAGCAGCCGGGGAGGGGGCAATCAGCCCCAGCATTTT
15,TRBV2,TRBD2,TRBJ2-1,.,CASKETSGSYNEQFF,TGTGCCAGCAAAGAGACTAGCGGCTCCTACAATGAGCAGTTCTTC
15,TRBV11-3,TRBD2,TRBJ2-1,few,CASSSRGGKFNEQFF,TGTGCCAGCAGCTCCCGGGGGGGGAAATTTAATGAGCAGTTCTTC
13,TRBV3-1,.,TRBJ2-1,few,CASSHSQGHEQFF,TGTGCCAGCAGCCACTCTCAGGGTCATGAGCAGTTCTTC
16,TRBV5-5,.,TRBJ2-7,few,CASSQGGLGTYYEQYF,TGTGCCAGCAGCCAGGGGGGCTTGGGGACATACTACGAGCAGTACTTC
14,TRBV11-2,.,TRBJ1-2,many,CASSFFGVNYGYTF,TGTGCCAGCAGCTTTTTCGGGGTAAACTATGGCTACACCTTC
16,TRBV12-3/TRBV12-4,TRBD2,TRBJ2-5,few,CASSLTTSGDRETQYF,TGTGCCAGCAGCCTTACGACTAGCGGGGATAGGGAGACCCAGTACTTC
15,TRBV29-1,.,TRBJ2-1,many,CSVPRGGKAINEQFF,TGCAGCGTGCCGAGGGGAGGAAAAGCGATTAATGAGCAGTTCTTC
14,TRBV12-3/TRBV12-4,TRBD1,TRBJ1-4,few,CASRHGTGVEKLFF,TGTGCCAGCAGACACGGGACAGGGGTTGAAAAACTGTTTTTT
12,TRBV3-1,.,TRBJ1-5,.,CASSHLNQPQHF,TGTGCCAGCAGCCACCTAAATCAGCCCCAGCATTTT
17,TRBV6-1,.,TRBJ2-6,.,CASSQMGGASGANVLTF,TGTGCCAGCAGCCAAATGGGGGGAGCCTCTGGGGCCAACGTCCTGACTTTC
14,TRBV4-1,.,TRBJ2-7,.,CASSQLGVAYEQYF,TGCGCCAGCAGTCAACTGGGGGTGGCTTACGAGCAGTACTTC
14,TRBV7-9,.,TRBJ2-1,many,CASSLAIGYNEQFF,TGTGCCAGCAGCTTAGCGATCGGGTACAATGAGCAGTTCTTC
14,TRBV12-3/TRBV12-4,.,TRBJ2-1,few,CASSFLGVENEQFF,TGTGCCAGCAGCTTCCTGGGGGTTGAAAATGAGCAGTTCTTC
14,TRBV7-9,.,TRBJ1-2,few,CASSLLSGEYGYTF,TGTGCCAGCAGCTTACTCTCAGGGGAGTATGGCTACACCTTC
13,TRBV29-1,TRBD2,TRBJ2-1,few,CSAGLGSHNEQFF,TGCAGCGCCGGACTAGGGTCGCACAATGAGCAGTTCTTC
14,TRBV29-1,TRBD1,TRBJ2-1,.,CSGSGQTHGNEQFF,TGCAGCGGGTCGGGACAGACCCACGGTAATGAGCAGTTCTTC
16,TRBV18,.,TRBJ2-1,.,CASSPPSQGTNNEQFF,TGTGCCAGCTCACCACCATCCCAGGGGACGAACAATGAGCAGTTCTTC
15,TRBV7-9,TRBD1,TRBJ2-7,.,CASSSGQIAPYEQYF,TGTGCCAGCAGCTCGGGACAGATAGCTCCCTACGAGCAGTACTTC
15,TRBV7-2,TRBD1,TRBJ2-5,many,CASSSRTGFGETQYF,TGTGCCAGCAGCTCGCGGACAGGGTTCGGAGAGACCCAGTACTTC
17,TRBV9,TRBD2,TRBJ2-3,.,CASRRTSGGAKLDTQYF,TGTGCCAGCAGGCGGACTAGCGGGGGGGCCAAATTGGATACGCAGTATTTT
13,TRBV5-1,.,TRBJ2-1,.,CASSVRADNEQFF,TGCGCCAGCAGCGTTCGGGCCGACAATGAGCAGTTCTTC
20,TRBV18,TRBD2,TRBJ2-2,many,CASSPIPPVPLAVNTGELFF,TGTGCCAGCTCACCCATCCCTCCCGTTCCACTAGCGGTGAACACCGGGGAGCTGTTTTTT
16,TRBV5-1,TRBD1,TRBJ2-3,.,CASSLAPAGGLDTQYF,TGCGCCAGCAGCTTGGCCCCGGCAGGGGGCTTAGATACGCAGTATTTT
16,TRBV12-3/TRBV12-4,.,TRBJ2-4,few,CASSISGPIYKNIQYF,TGTGCCAGCAGCATATCCGGACCGATCTACAAAAACATTCAGTACTTC
21,TRBV4-1,.,TRBJ2-1,many,CASSQPGWVRGSTSSYNEQFF,TGCGCCAGCAGCCAACCTGGGTGGGTGAGAGGGAGCACTAGCTCCTACAATGAGCAGTTCTTC
13,TRBV7-9,.,TRBJ2-5,few,CASNQGGQETQYF,TGTGCCAGCAACCAGGGGGGGCAAGAGACCCAGTACTTC
14,TRBV7-9,.,TRBJ2-7,.,CASSLGVNSYEQYF,TGTGCCAGCAGCTTAGGGGTAAACTCCTACGAGCAGTACTTC
13,TRBV20-1,TRBD1,TRBJ1-1,many,CSARTGENTEAFF,TGCAGTGCCCGGACAGGGGAGAACACTGAAGCTTTCTTT
15,TRBV2,.,TRBJ1-5,many,CASSEGRTSNQPQHF,TGTGCCAGCAGTGAGGGACGGACTAGCAATCAGCCCCAGCATTTT
14,TRBV6-1,TRBD1,TRBJ2-5,many,CASKTYRGRETQYF,TGTGCCAGCAAAACTTACAGGGGGCGAGAGACCCAGTACTTC
17,TRBV7-2,.,TRBJ2-1,few,CASSLFPGGPSYNEQFF,TGTGCCAGCAGCTTATTTCCCGGGGGGCCGAGCTACAATGAGCAGTTCTTC
16,TRBV12-3/TRBV12-4,.,TRBJ2-3,few,CASSFTSGGTLDTQYF,TGTGCCAGCAGTTTCACCAGTGGCGGGACCCTAGATACGCAGTATTTT
16,TRBV7-9,.,TRBJ2-3,many,CASSSRGTKSTDTQYF,TGTGCCAGCAGCTCGCGCGGGACGAAGAGCACAGATACGCAGTATTTT
15,TRBV12-3/TRBV12-4,TRBD2,TRBJ2-3,.,CASSLTSGVGSTQYF,TGTGCCAGCAGTTTGACTAGCGGGGTAGGGAGTACGCAGTATTTT
16,TRBV7-2,TRBD2,TRBJ2-1,.,CASSSGTSGDYNEQFF,TGTGCCAGCAGCTCGGGGACTAGCGGTGATTACAATGAGCAGTTCTTC
12,TRBV20-1,.,TRBJ2-1,few,CSATPGYNEQFF,TGCAGTGCTACCCCCGGTTACAATGAGCAGTTCTTC
17,TRBV27,TRBD2,TRBJ2-7,many,CASSSPSGGEGSYEQYF,TGTGCCAGCAGTTCTCCTAGCGGGGGCGAGGGCTCCTACGAGCAGTACTTC
15,TRBV5-1,.,TRBJ2-7,few,CASSLVPGGYYEQYF,TGCGCCAGCAGCTTGGTACCCGGGGGCTATTACGAGCAGTACTTC
14,TRBV18,.,TRBJ2-7,few,CASSPRPGGYEQYF,TGTGCCAGCTCACCCCGACCGGGCGGCTACGAGCAGTACTTC